The 12 T cell receptor beta chains given below trace back to one sample, sequenced in a study of T cell responses to AZD1222 COVID-19 vaccine. Using immunoSEQ multiplex PCR, the repertoire was profiled, and TCRdb retains in-frame clones only, with some absent. The repertoire table contains about 140,000 clones. Material for sequencing was peripheral blood. These TCRs come from an adult in good health.

The V call is TRBV14, the J call TRBJ1-4; 7 positions match TRBD1. Germline V CDR1 and CDR2: SGHDN, FVKESK. This CDR3 has 15 amino acids. J was trimmed by 3 bases and V by 4 bases; bases with no gene match: 5. CDR3: CASSRTGRANEKLFF. Here the CDR3 DNA reads TGTGCCAGCAGCCGGACAGGACGAGCTAATGAAAAACTGTTTTTT.

This chain links TRBV6-2 or TRBV6-3 with TRBJ1-6, with D possibly being TRBD1 (5 bases). This CDR3 comprises 15 residues. V gave up 0 bases and J gave up 5 bases, with 8 bases separating them. Germline loops: CDR1 MNHEY, CDR2 SVGEGT. Here the CDR3 DNA reads TGTGCCAGCAGTTACTCGGGACGGAATAATTCACCCCTCCACTTT. This codes for CASSYSGRNNSPLHF.

The J gene is TRBJ2-1, the V gene TRBV9; 7 nucleotides agree with TRBD1. Germline-derived CDR1 and CDR2 are SGDLS and YYNGEE. The CDR3 spans 15 residues. Trimming removed 0 bases from V and 4 bases from J; junction bases left unmatched: 4. For the CDR3, the DNA is TGTGCCAGCAGCGTAGCTGGGGACAGATACAATGAGCAGTTCTTC. Translating it yields CASSVAGDRYNEQFF.

The V gene is TRBV5-8, the J gene TRBJ1-5, with TRBD1 matching 9 bases. V shed 3 bases, J shed 3 bases, and the junction held 10 bases outside the gene matches. The CDR3 runs to 17 residues. CDR1 and CDR2 (germline): SGHTS, YDEGEE. CDR3: CASSSGQGTGPNQPQHF. As DNA, the CDR3 is TGTGCCAGCAGCTCCGGCCAAGGGACAGGGCCCAATCAGCCCCAGCATTTT. Full variable domain (remainder filled in from reference TRBV5-8 and TRBJ1-5): EAGVTQSPTHLIKTRGQQATLRCSPISGHTSVYWYQQALGLGLQFLLWYDEGEERNRGNFPPRFSGRQFPNYSSELNVNALELEDSALYLCASSSGQGTGPNQPQHFGDGTRLSIL.

The gene calls are TRBV19 and TRBJ1-1; D may be TRBD1 (5 bases). In germline, CDR1 is LNHDA, CDR2 SQIVND (reference sequence). CDR3 length: 14 residues. V shed 1 base and J shed 10 bases, with 16 bases lying between them. The CDR3 is CASSIVSGALGAFF. CDR3 sequence (DNA): TGTGCCAGTAGTATAGTATCCGGGGCGCTGGGAGCTTTCTTT. The full variable domain, completed using reference TRBV19 and TRBJ1-1, is DGGITQSPKYLFRKEGQNVTLSCEQNLNHDAMYWYRQDPGQGLRLIYYSQIVNDFQKGDIAEGYSVSREKKESFPLTVTSAQKNPTAFYLCASSIVSGALGAFFGQGTRLTVV.

As DNA, the CDR3 is TGTGCCAGTAGGGGGGTGACAGGGTATCCCGGGGAGCTGTTTTTT. Translated: CASRGVTGYPGELFF. The chain is built from TRBV19 and TRBJ2-2; TRBD1 matches 7 bases. This CDR3 region has 15 residues. The V gene end was trimmed by 6 bases and the J gene end by 6 bases; junction bases not matched to a gene: 10. CDR1 and CDR2 from the germline V gene are LNHDA and SQIVND (reference sequence).

The CDR3 reads CASSSSGANEQFF. The CDR3 bases are TGTGCCAGCTCATCGTCAGGGGCCAATGAGCAGTTCTTC. This chain joins TRBV18 and TRBJ2-1, with D possibly matching TRBD1 (6 bases). Trimming shortened V by 5 bases and J by 6 bases, and 11 bases separated the two germline ends. Germline V gives CDR1 KGHSH, CDR2 LQKENI. This CDR3 has 13 residues.

J is TRBJ1-1 and V is TRBV6-1; 10 nucleotides line up with TRBD1. Germline-derived CDR1 and CDR2 are MNHNS and SASEGT. The trim removed 1 base at V and 3 bases at J, leaving 5 bases unmatched. This CDR3 spans 16 amino acids. CDR3 loop: CASSEGQGALDTEAFF. The CDR3 DNA is TGTGCCAGCAGTGAAGGACAGGGGGCATTGGACACTGAAGCTTTCTTT.

V gene TRBV10-3 combines with J gene TRBJ1-4; D is ambiguous. CDR1 and CDR2 from the germline V gene are ENHRY and SYGVKD. V lost 3 bases and J 3 bases, leaving 11 bases between the germline ends. The CDR3 runs 15 residues. Here the CDR3 DNA reads TGTGCCATCAGTGATTCTGCGGGAGCTAATGAAAAACTGTTTTTT. Translated, it gives CAISDSAGANEKLFF.

This chain joins TRBV15 and TRBJ1-5; no reliable D call. Germline V lookup: CDR1 LNHNV, CDR2 YYDKDF (reference sequence). The CDR3 has 15 residues. V lost 3 bases, J lost 1 base, and 10 bases lay in between. CDR3 in amino acids: CATSREHLSNQPQHF. The DNA of the CDR3 is TGTGCCACCAGCAGGGAACACCTAAGCAATCAGCCCCAGCATTTT. The complete variable domain, with remaining parts taken from reference TRBV15 and TRBJ1-5, reads DAMVIQNPRYQVTQFGKPVTLSCSQTLNHNVMYWYQQKSSQAPKLLFHYYDKDFNNEADTPDNFQSRRPNTSFCFLDIRSPGLGDTAMYLCATSREHLSNQPQHFGDGTRLSIL.

The V call is TRBV6-1, the J call TRBJ2-5, with 8 positions matching TRBD2. The V gene end was trimmed by 2 bases and the J gene end by 0 bases; junction bases not matched to a gene: 5. CDR1 is MNHNS and CDR2 is SASEGT in the germline V gene. This CDR3 is 16 amino acids long. This CDR3 reads CASSERGGGYQETQYF. CDR3 DNA sequence: TGTGCCAGCAGTGAAAGAGGCGGGGGGTACCAAGAGACCCAGTACTTC.

The chain couples TRBV9 to TRBJ2-2; tentatively, D is TRBD1 (5 bases). Germline-derived CDR1 and CDR2 are SGDLS and YYNGEE. Trimming stripped 0 bases from V and 5 bases from J, with 11 bases between. The CDR3 consists of 15 residues. In DNA, the CDR3 is TGTGCCAGCAGCGTAGATCCAGGGCGGACCGGGGAGCTGTTTTTT. It is translated as CASSVDPGRTGELFF.